This T cell receptor (beta chain) was documented in a study of vaccination and CD4 T cells after COVID-19. Concerning this clonotype: Its cognate antigen is unknown.

Sample treatment: approximately 9-day PBMC culture with coronavirus spike peptide pools or control peptides (ViraFEST assay). Germline V gene data show CDR1 as MNHEY and CDR2 as SVGAGI. The CDR3 has 14 amino acids. Deletions cut 2 bases from V and 5 bases from J, with 10 bases between. Sequence data for DNA of cultured CD4+ T cells were generated by the Oncomine TCR Beta short-read assay. TCRdb reprocessed the PCR reads with MiXCR, giving one entry per CDR3 protein. Here the sample spans about 20,000 distinct CDR3 sequences, roughly 40% being singletons. The source of this sequence is a human donor who had recovered from COVID-19. The sample was CD4+ T cells from blood, cultured in vitro, taken after SARS-CoV-2 vaccination. V and J are TRBV6-5 and TRBJ1-5; tentatively, D is TRBD1 (5 bases). CDR3 nucleotides: TGTGCCAGCAGTTACCCCAGGGATCATCAGCCCCAGCATTTT. It encodes CASSYPRDHQPQHF.